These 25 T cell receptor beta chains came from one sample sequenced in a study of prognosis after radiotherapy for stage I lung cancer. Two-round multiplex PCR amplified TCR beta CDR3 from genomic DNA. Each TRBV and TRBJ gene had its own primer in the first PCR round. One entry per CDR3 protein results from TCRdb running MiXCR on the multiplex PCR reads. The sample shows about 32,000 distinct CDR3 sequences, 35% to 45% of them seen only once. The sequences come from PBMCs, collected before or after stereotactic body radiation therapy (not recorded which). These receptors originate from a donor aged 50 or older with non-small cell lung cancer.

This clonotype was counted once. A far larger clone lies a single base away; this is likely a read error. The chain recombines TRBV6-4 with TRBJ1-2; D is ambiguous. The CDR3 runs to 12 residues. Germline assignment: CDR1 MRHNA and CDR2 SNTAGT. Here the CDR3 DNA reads TGTGCCAGCATTGCGGGTGACTATGTCTACACCTTC. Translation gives CASIAGDYVYTF.

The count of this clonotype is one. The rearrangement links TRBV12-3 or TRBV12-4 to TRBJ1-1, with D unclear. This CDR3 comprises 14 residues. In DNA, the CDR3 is TGTGAAAGCAGCCAGCAAGTCCAGAACACTGAAGCTTTCTTT. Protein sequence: CESSQQVQNTEAFF.

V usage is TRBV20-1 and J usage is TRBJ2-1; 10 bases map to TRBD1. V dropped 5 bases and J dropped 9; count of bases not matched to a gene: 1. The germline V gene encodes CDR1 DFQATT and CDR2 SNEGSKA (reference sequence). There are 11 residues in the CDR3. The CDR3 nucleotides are TGCAGTGCTGGGACAGGGGTTGAGCAGTTCTTC. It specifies CSAGTGVEQFF.

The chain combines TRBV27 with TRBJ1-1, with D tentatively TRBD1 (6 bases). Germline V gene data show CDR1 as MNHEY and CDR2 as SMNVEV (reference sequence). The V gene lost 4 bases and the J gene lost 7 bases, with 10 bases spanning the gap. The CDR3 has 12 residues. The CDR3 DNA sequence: TGTGCCAGCAGTTCGACAGGTTGTGAAGCTTTCTTT. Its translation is CASSSTGCEAFF.

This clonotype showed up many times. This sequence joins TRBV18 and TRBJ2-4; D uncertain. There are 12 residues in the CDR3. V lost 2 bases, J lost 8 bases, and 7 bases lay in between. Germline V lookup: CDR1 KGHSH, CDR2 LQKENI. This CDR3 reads CASSPGNDIQYF. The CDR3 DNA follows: TGTGCCAGCTCACCAGGGAACGACATTCAGTACTTC.

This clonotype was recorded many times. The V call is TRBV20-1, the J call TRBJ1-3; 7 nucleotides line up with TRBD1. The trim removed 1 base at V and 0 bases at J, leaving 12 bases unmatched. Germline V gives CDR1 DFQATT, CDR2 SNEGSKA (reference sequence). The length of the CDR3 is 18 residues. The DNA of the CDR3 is TGCAGTGCTAGAGCTTCTCGGACAGGACCGAGCTCTGGAAACACCATATATTTT. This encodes CSARASRTGPSSGNTIYF.

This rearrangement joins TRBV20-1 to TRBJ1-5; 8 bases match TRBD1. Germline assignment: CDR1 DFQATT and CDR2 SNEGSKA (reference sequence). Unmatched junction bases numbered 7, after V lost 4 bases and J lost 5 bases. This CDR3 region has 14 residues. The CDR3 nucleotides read TGCAGTGCTATCGTCAGGGGGCGGGATCAGCCCCAGCATTTT. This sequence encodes CSAIVRGRDQPQHF.

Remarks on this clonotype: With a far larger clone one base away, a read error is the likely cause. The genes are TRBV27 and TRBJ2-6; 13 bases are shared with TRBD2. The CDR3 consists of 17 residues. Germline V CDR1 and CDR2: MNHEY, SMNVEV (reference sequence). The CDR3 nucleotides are TGTGCCAGCAGTGGGACTAGCGGGACGGCTGGGGCCAACTTCCTGACTTTC. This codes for CASSGTSGTAGANFLTF.

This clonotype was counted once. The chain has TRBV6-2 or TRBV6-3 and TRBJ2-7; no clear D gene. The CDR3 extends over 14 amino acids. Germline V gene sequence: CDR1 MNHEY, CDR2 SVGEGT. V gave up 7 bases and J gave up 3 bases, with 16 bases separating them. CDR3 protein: CASTTASRRYEQYF. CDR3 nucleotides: TGTGCCAGCACCACAGCCTCACGACGCTACGAGCAGTACTTC.

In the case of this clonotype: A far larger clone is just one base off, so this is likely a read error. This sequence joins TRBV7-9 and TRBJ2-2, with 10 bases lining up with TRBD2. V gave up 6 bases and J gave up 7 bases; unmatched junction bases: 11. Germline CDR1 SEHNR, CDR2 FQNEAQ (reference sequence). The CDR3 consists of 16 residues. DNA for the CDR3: TGTGCCAGCAGGCCGGGACTAGCGAGGATTATCGGGGAGCTGTTTTTT. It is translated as CASRPGLARIIGELFF.

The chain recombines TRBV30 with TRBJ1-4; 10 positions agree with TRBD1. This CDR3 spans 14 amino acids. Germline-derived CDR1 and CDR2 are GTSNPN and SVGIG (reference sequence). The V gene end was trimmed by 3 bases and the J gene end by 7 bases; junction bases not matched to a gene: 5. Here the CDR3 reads CAWRRQGAGEKLFF. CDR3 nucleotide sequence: TGTGCCTGGAGACGACAGGGGGCGGGTGAAAAACTGTTTTTT.

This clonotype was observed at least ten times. The CDR3 DNA reads as TGTGCCAGCAGCTCGACTAGCGGGCCGCCCGGGGAGCTGTTTTTT. This encodes CASSSTSGPPGELFF. The chain is built from TRBV7-9 and TRBJ2-2; 10 bases are a match to TRBD2. V lost 4 bases to trimming and J lost 6 bases; unmatched junction nucleotides: 5. The CDR3 runs to 15 residues. In germline, CDR1 is SEHNR, CDR2 FQNEAQ (reference sequence).

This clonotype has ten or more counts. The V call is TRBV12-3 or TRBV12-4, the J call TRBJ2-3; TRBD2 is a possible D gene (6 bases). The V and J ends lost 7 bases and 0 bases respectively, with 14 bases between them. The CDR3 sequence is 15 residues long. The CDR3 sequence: CASTNGGHSTDTQYF. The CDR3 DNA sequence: TGTGCCAGCACTAACGGGGGTCATAGCACAGATACGCAGTATTTT.

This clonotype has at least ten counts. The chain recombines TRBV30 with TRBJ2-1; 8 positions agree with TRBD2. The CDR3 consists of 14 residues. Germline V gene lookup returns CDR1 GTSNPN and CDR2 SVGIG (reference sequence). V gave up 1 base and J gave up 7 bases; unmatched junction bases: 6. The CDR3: CAWSAQRGWNEQFF. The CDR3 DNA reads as TGTGCCTGGAGTGCTCAGCGGGGGTGGAATGAGCAGTTCTTC.

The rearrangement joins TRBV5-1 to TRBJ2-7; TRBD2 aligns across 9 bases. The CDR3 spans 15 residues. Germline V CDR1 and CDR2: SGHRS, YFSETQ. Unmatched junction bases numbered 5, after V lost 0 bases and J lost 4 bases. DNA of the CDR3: TGCGCCAGCAGCTTGGGGGGGCTAGCGGGGTACGAGCAGTACTTC. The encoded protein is CASSLGGLAGYEQYF. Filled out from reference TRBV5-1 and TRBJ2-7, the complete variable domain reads KAGVTQTPRYLIKTRGQQVTLSCSPISGHRSVSWYQQTPGQGLQFLFEYFSETQRNKGNFPGRFSGRQFSNSRSEMNVSTLELGDSALYLCASSLGGLAGYEQYFGPGTRLTVT.

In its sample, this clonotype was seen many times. This CDR3 reads CASSLRGAETYNEQFF. CDR3 DNA sequence: TGTGCCAGCAGCCTCCGGGGAGCGGAAACCTACAATGAGCAGTTCTTC. The chain is built from TRBV27 and TRBJ2-1, with D perhaps TRBD2 (5 bases). This CDR3 is 16 amino acids long. Per the germline V gene, CDR1 is MNHEY and CDR2 is SMNVEV (reference sequence). V was pared by 6 bases and J by 2 bases, with 17 bases between.

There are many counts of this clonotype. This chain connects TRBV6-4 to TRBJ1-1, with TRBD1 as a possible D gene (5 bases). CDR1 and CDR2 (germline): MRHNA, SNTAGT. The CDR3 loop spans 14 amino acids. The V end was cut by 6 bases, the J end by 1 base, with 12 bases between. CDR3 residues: CASRDLDKNTEAFF. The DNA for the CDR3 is TGTGCCAGCAGAGATCTGGACAAGAACACTGAAGCTTTCTTT.

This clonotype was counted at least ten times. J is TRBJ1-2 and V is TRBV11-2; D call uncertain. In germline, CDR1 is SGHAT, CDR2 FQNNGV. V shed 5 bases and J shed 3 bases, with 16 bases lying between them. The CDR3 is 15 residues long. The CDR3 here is CASSISDAGHYGYTF. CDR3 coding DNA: TGTGCCAGCAGCATCTCAGACGCCGGACACTATGGCTACACCTTC.

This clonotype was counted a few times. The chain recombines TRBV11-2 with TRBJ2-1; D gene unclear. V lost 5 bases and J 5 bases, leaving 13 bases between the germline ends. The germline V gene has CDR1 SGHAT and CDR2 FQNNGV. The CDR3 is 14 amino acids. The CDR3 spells CASSPSYTNNEQFF. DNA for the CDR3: TGTGCCAGCAGCCCGTCTTACACCAACAATGAGCAGTTCTTC.

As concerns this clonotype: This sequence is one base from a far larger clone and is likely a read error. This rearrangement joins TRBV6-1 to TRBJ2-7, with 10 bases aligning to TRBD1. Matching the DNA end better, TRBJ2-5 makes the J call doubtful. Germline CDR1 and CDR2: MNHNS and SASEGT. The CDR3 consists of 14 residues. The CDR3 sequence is CASIWGQGQETQYF. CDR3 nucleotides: TGTGCCAGCATCTGGGGACAGGGGCAAGAGACCCAGTACTTC.

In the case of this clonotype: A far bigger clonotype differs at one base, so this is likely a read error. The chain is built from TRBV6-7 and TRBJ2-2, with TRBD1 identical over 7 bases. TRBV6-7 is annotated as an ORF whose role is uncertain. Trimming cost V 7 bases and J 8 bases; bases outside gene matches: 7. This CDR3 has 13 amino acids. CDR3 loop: CASIFGTAGELFF. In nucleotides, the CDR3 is TGTGCCAGCATTTTTGGGACAGCTGGGGAGCTGTTTTTT.

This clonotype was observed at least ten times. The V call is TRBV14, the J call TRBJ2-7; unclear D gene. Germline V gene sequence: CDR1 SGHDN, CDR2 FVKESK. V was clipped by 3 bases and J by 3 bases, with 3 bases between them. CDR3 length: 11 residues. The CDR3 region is CASSQFYEQYF. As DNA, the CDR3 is TGTGCCAGCAGCCAGTTCTACGAGCAGTACTTC.

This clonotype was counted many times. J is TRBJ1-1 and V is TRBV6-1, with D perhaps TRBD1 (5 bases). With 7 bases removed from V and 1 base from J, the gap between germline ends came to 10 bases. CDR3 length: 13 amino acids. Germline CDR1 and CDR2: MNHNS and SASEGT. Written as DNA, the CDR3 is TGTGCCAGCAAAGGGACCGAGAACACTGAAGCTTTCTTT. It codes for CASKGTENTEAFF.

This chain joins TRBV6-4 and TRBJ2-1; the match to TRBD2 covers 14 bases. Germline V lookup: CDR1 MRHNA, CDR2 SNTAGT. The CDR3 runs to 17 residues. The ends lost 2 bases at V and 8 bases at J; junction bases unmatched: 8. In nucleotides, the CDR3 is TGTGCCAGCAGTGACGGGACTAGCGGGAGTGAGGTCGATGAGCAGTTCTTC. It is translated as CASSDGTSGSEVDEQFF.

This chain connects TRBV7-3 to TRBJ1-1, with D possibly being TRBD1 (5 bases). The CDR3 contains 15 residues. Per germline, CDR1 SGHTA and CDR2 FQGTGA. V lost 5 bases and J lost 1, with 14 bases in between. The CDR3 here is CASSAQGTGNTEAFF. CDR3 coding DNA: TGTGCCAGCAGCGCTCAGGGTACCGGGAACACTGAAGCTTTCTTT.